This T cell receptor beta chain was profiled in a study of blood T cell repertoires in COVID-19. Original analysis: Amplifying reference gene primers gave estimates of nucleated cell counts. The method was immunoSEQ multiplex PCR; TCRdb's version includes in-frame clones alone and lacks a portion of them. That table is the source of V, J and clone size, and D and trimming were worked out from the DNA. The table lists 300,000 to 450,000 clones, roughly nine tenths of them singletons. Self-reported history from a screening survey and questionnaire set each donor's cohort. Germline-derived CDR1 and CDR2 are MDHEN and SYDVKM. V dropped 7 bases and J dropped 5; count of bases not matched to a gene: 14. The CDR3 length is 17 residues.

Sequenced material: PBMCs or T cells enriched from blood (not recorded which). The receptor was isolated from a young man who had recovered from COVID-19. The chain is built from TRBV28 and TRBJ1-5; TRBD1 matches at 10 bases. CDR3 sequence: CASTTRREGQGHQPQHF. CDR3 coding DNA: TGTGCCAGCACCACCCGACGTGAGGGACAGGGGCATCAGCCCCAGCATTTT.